A selection of T cell receptor beta chains follows, all from one sample in a study of T cells after yellow fever vaccination. TCRdb reprocessed the 5' RACE reads with MiXCR, giving one entry per CDR3 protein. The top ten hold approximately 18% of the sample, which has 250,000 or so distinct CDR3 sequences, approximately 3.5% seen once. The source was PBMCs, collected 15 days after the yellow fever booster vaccination. Receptors originate from a man between 18 and 35 years old who received the YFV17D yellow fever vaccine. The CDR3 runs from the conserved cysteine through the conserved F or W. Rows give clone size only sometimes, using once, few, many, or a class for an expanded clone.

>TRBV7-2|.
CASSLENSGNYGYTF
>TRBV6-6|many
CASSYIAGDQPQHF
>TRBV7-9|many
CASSLDGTSVVYF
>TRBV20-1|many
CSARTGQGAGGNQPQHF
>TRBV19|many
CASSPLSQETQYF
>TRBV3-1|many
CASSQGGQPQHF
>TRBV9|many
CASSPRQGLAEAFF
>TRBV7-3|many
CASSTPTGAKNIQYF
>TRBV19|many
CASRGTDAWGEQYF
>TRBV7-3|many
CASSLKAGRDEQYF
>TRBV4-2|many
CASSREGIRGGDTQYF
>TRBV4-2|many
CASSQGRSDEQFF
>TRBV29-1|many
CSAGEVSYEQYF
>TRBV6-5|many
CASSYGAENTEAFF
>TRBV5-4|few
CASSSPSGGEGTQYF
>TRBV7-2|many
CASSFSPDTEAFF
>TRBV29-1|few
CSVDGLKFGRGVETQYF
>TRBV15|many
CATSRDGDRRQPQHF
>TRBV5-1|many
CASSSDTGVINEQFF
>TRBV20-1|many
CSAYTSGGYNEQFF
>TRBV12-3/TRBV12-4|many
CASSLWVAGDNDEQFF
>TRBV7-3|.
CASRAGGNTGELFF
>TRBV4-3|.
CASSQDRQGADTQYF
>TRBV19|.
CATTAWAPSEAFF
>TRBV7-2|many
CASSFGRGMGNQPQHF
>TRBV5-1|few
CASSLAGSRDETQYF
>TRBV29-1|many
CSAEGLAGETQYF
>TRBV2|many
CASSESSGSGNTIYF
>TRBV7-9|many
CASSTGQGNQPQHF
>TRBV24-1|many
CATSPASYNEQFF
>TRBV5-1|many
CASRPGQGPGEQFF
>TRBV3-1|.
CASSPRTGGRGSPLHF
>TRBV7-9|many
CASSSGGATTNYGYTF
>TRBV5-1|many
CASSLIGLTDTQYF
>TRBV10-3|many
CAISEEGWGYTF
>TRBV6-2/TRBV6-3|many
CASSYLSTVQFF
>TRBV6-5|many
CASTRSGSGANVLTF
>TRBV9|many
CASSDPGLATSTDTQYF
>TRBV12-2|.
CASRLPSASGGTQETQYF
>TRBV5-6|many
CASNTRTGATGATGTDTQYF
>TRBV5-1|many
CASSGSDRPSYEQYF
>TRBV7-2|many
CASSLTGASSETQYF